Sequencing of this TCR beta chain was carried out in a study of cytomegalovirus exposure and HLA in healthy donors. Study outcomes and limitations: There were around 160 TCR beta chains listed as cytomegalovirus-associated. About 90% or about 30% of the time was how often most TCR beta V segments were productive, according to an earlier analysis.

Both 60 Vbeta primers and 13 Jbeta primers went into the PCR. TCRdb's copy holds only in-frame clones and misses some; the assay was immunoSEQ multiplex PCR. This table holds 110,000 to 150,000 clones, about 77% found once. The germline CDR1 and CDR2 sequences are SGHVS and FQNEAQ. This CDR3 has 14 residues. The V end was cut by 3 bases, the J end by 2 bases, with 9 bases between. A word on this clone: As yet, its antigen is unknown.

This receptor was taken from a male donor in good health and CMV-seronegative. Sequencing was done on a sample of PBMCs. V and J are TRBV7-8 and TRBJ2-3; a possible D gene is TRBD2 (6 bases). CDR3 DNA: TGTGCCAGCAGCTTTGGACTAAACACAGATACGCAGTATTTT. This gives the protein CASSFGLNTDTQYF.